A selection of T cell receptor beta chains follows, all from one sample in a study of T cell repertoires in cytomegalovirus infection. One entry per CDR3 protein results from TCRdb running MiXCR on the reads. The top ten clones hold under 5.5% of a sample with 65,000 to 90,000 distinct CDR3 sequences, less than 4.5% of them seen once. Sequencing was carried out using PBMCs. All receptors come from a human donor in good health (CMV status not recorded). Some clones in this sample may be carry-over from other donors' samples. CDR3s include the opening cysteine and the closing phenylalanine or tryptophan. A D gene is named only where the DNA matches it firmly. The size field reads once, few, many or a size class.

clone size: many; V gene: TRBV15; D gene: -; J gene: TRBJ1-2; CDR3 protein: CATSRDLDPMGGYTF; CDR3 DNA: TGTGCCACCAGCAGAGATCTGGACCCGATGGGTGGCTACACCTTC
clone size: many; V gene: TRBV11-2; D gene: -; J gene: TRBJ2-3; CDR3 protein: CASSLQGSDTQYF; CDR3 DNA: TGTGCCAGCAGCTTACAGGGATCAGATACGCAGTATTTT
clone size: many; V gene: TRBV7-2; D gene: TRBD1; J gene: TRBJ1-1; CDR3 protein: CASSPDRANTEAFF; CDR3 DNA: TGTGCCAGCAGCCCCGACAGGGCAAACACTGAAGCTTTCTTT
clone size: many; V gene: TRBV7-2; D gene: -; J gene: TRBJ2-6; CDR3 protein: CASSSTGFGANVLTF; CDR3 DNA: TGTGCCAGCAGCTCTACAGGTTTTGGGGCCAACGTCCTGACTTTC
clone size: many; V gene: TRBV4-2; D gene: TRBD1; J gene: TRBJ2-3; CDR3 protein: CASSQDSGQGADTQYF; CDR3 DNA: TGTGCCAGCAGCCAAGATTCGGGACAGGGGGCAGATACGCAGTATTTT
clone size: many; V gene: TRBV27; D gene: TRBD1; J gene: TRBJ2-3; CDR3 protein: CASSSRTGGADTQYF; CDR3 DNA: TGTGCCAGCAGTTCCCGAACAGGGGGCGCGGATACGCAGTATTTT
clone size: many; V gene: TRBV7-2; D gene: TRBD2; J gene: TRBJ2-1; CDR3 protein: CASSLLLAGGWSSYNEQFF; CDR3 DNA: TGTGCCAGCAGCCTCCTCCTAGCGGGGGGGTGGAGCTCCTACAATGAGCAGTTCTTC
clone size: many; V gene: TRBV4-2; D gene: -; J gene: TRBJ2-5; CDR3 protein: CASSQDLGRETQYF; CDR3 DNA: TGTGCCAGCAGCCAAGATCTAGGTCGAGAGACCCAGTACTTC
clone size: many; V gene: TRBV28; D gene: -; J gene: TRBJ2-7; CDR3 protein: CASSRSGDGYEQYF; CDR3 DNA: TGTGCCAGCAGTCGTTCCGGGGACGGCTACGAGCAGTACTTC
clone size: many; V gene: TRBV6-5; D gene: -; J gene: TRBJ2-5; CDR3 protein: CASSSTHSSQETQYF; CDR3 DNA: TGTGCCAGCAGTTCCACCCACTCGAGCCAAGAGACCCAGTACTTC
clone size: many; V gene: TRBV7-2; D gene: -; J gene: TRBJ2-6; CDR3 protein: CASSLAQTSGANVLTF; CDR3 DNA: TGTGCCAGCAGCTTAGCCCAGACCTCTGGGGCCAACGTCCTGACTTTC
clone size: many; V gene: TRBV7-2; D gene: -; J gene: TRBJ1-3; CDR3 protein: CASSLSSGNTIYF; CDR3 DNA: TGTGCCAGCAGCCTATCCTCTGGAAACACCATATATTTT
clone size: many; V gene: TRBV7-6; D gene: -; J gene: TRBJ1-1; CDR3 protein: CASSLAMGGTEAFF; CDR3 DNA: TGTGCCAGCAGCTTAGCGATGGGGGGTACTGAAGCTTTCTTT
clone size: many; V gene: TRBV12-3/TRBV12-4; D gene: TRBD2; J gene: TRBJ2-3; CDR3 protein: CASSSPGLAMSDTQYF; CDR3 DNA: TGTGCCAGCAGCAGCCCGGGACTAGCGATGTCAGATACGCAGTATTTT
clone size: many; V gene: TRBV12-3/TRBV12-4; D gene: -; J gene: TRBJ1-1; CDR3 protein: CASRVSMNTEAFF; CDR3 DNA: TGTGCCAGCAGAGTCTCAATGAACACTGAAGCTTTCTTT
clone size: many; V gene: TRBV28; D gene: -; J gene: TRBJ2-3; CDR3 protein: CASSGERASTDTQYF; CDR3 DNA: TGTGCCAGCAGTGGGGAGCGGGCCTCCACAGATACGCAGTATTTT
clone size: many; V gene: TRBV6-2/TRBV6-3; D gene: -; J gene: TRBJ1-5; CDR3 protein: CASRTELGPANQPQHF; CDR3 DNA: TGTGCCAGCAGGACAGAATTGGGCCCTGCTAATCAGCCCCAGCATTTT
clone size: many; V gene: TRBV19; D gene: TRBD1; J gene: TRBJ1-2; CDR3 protein: CASRPGQNNYGYTF; CDR3 DNA: TGTGCCAGTAGGCCGGGACAGAATAACTATGGCTACACCTTC
clone size: many; V gene: TRBV7-2; D gene: -; J gene: TRBJ1-5; CDR3 protein: CASSLGASRGQPQHF; CDR3 DNA: TGTGCCAGCAGCTTAGGAGCCTCCAGGGGTCAGCCCCAGCATTTT
clone size: many; V gene: TRBV6-1; D gene: TRBD1; J gene: TRBJ2-3; CDR3 protein: CASSESTGGRDTQYF; CDR3 DNA: TGTGCCAGCAGTGAGTCGACAGGGGGAAGGGATACGCAGTATTTT
clone size: many; V gene: TRBV6-2/TRBV6-3; D gene: TRBD1; J gene: TRBJ2-7; CDR3 protein: CASSSTGIPYEQYF; CDR3 DNA: TGTGCCAGCAGTTCGACAGGGATTCCCTACGAGCAGTACTTC
clone size: many; V gene: TRBV28; D gene: -; J gene: TRBJ2-1; CDR3 protein: CASSPTTGAHNEQFF; CDR3 DNA: TGTGCCAGCAGTCCAACAACCGGGGCCCACAATGAGCAGTTCTTC
clone size: many; V gene: TRBV20-1; D gene: -; J gene: TRBJ2-3; CDR3 protein: CSANHGGQGHTQYF; CDR3 DNA: TGCAGTGCGAATCACGGTGGGCAAGGCCATACGCAGTATTTT
clone size: many; V gene: TRBV20-1; D gene: TRBD1; J gene: TRBJ1-1; CDR3 protein: CSAEGDRGFTEAFF; CDR3 DNA: TGCAGTGCGGAGGGGGACAGGGGGTTTACTGAAGCTTTCTTT
clone size: many; V gene: TRBV7-2; D gene: TRBD1; J gene: TRBJ2-1; CDR3 protein: CASSLTGGVYNEQFF; CDR3 DNA: TGTGCCAGCAGCTTAACAGGGGGAGTATACAATGAGCAGTTCTTC
clone size: many; V gene: TRBV12-3/TRBV12-4; D gene: TRBD1; J gene: TRBJ1-1; CDR3 protein: CASSPRGGATTEAFF; CDR3 DNA: TGTGCCAGCAGCCCCCGAGGGGGCGCGACCACTGAAGCTTTCTTT
clone size: many; V gene: TRBV19; D gene: -; J gene: TRBJ1-1; CDR3 protein: CASSTTTGNTEAFF; CDR3 DNA: TGTGCCAGTAGTACGACGACAGGGAACACTGAAGCTTTCTTT
clone size: many; V gene: TRBV6-2/TRBV6-3; D gene: TRBD1; J gene: TRBJ2-5; CDR3 protein: CASSYVIGQGGTQYF; CDR3 DNA: TGTGCCAGCAGTTACGTTATCGGACAGGGAGGGACCCAGTACTTC
clone size: many; V gene: TRBV7-2; D gene: -; J gene: TRBJ1-2; CDR3 protein: CASSLGGGDGYTF; CDR3 DNA: TGTGCCAGCAGCTTAGGGGGAGGGGACGGCTACACCTTC
clone size: many; V gene: TRBV6-1; D gene: -; J gene: TRBJ2-7; CDR3 protein: CASSGRGASYEQYF; CDR3 DNA: TGTGCCAGCTCCGGAAGGGGGGCGTCCTACGAGCAGTACTTC
clone size: many; V gene: TRBV2; D gene: -; J gene: TRBJ1-5; CDR3 protein: CASSLYGVGQPQHF; CDR3 DNA: TGTGCCAGCAGCCTCTATGGGGTTGGCCAGCCCCAGCATTTT
clone size: many; V gene: TRBV15; D gene: -; J gene: TRBJ1-6; CDR3 protein: CATSREAGANNSPLHF; CDR3 DNA: TGTGCCACCAGCAGAGAGGCAGGGGCGAATAATTCACCCCTCCACTTT
clone size: many; V gene: TRBV19; D gene: -; J gene: TRBJ1-1; CDR3 protein: CASRRGAWDTEAFF; CDR3 DNA: TGTGCCAGTAGGCGGGGAGCCTGGGATACTGAAGCTTTCTTT
clone size: many; V gene: TRBV18; D gene: -; J gene: TRBJ1-6; CDR3 protein: CASSLNRDQALHF; CDR3 DNA: TGTGCCAGCTCACTAAACAGGGATCAGGCCCTCCACTTT
clone size: many; V gene: TRBV5-5; D gene: -; J gene: TRBJ1-3; CDR3 protein: CVSSWDVYSGNTIYF; CDR3 DNA: TGTGTCAGCAGCTGGGACGTATACTCTGGAAACACCATATATTTT
clone size: many; V gene: TRBV7-4; D gene: -; J gene: TRBJ2-3; CDR3 protein: CASRAPDTQYF; CDR3 DNA: TGTGCCAGCAGGGCCCCAGATACGCAGTATTTT
clone size: many; V gene: TRBV6-2/TRBV6-3; D gene: -; J gene: TRBJ1-2; CDR3 protein: CASSYQGRFGYGYTF; CDR3 DNA: TGTGCCAGCAGTTACCAGGGGAGATTCGGTTATGGCTACACCTTC
clone size: many; V gene: TRBV6-1; D gene: -; J gene: TRBJ2-1; CDR3 protein: CASRPHPYNEQFF; CDR3 DNA: TGTGCCAGCAGACCTCACCCCTACAATGAGCAGTTCTTC
clone size: many; V gene: TRBV6-2/TRBV6-3; D gene: -; J gene: TRBJ2-7; CDR3 protein: CASSPLRDEQYF; CDR3 DNA: TGTGCCAGCAGTCCCTTGAGGGACGAGCAGTACTTC